This T cell receptor beta chain was recovered during a study of cytomegalovirus exposure and HLA in healthy donors. Study-wide results and caveats: Presence/absence analyses assumed roughly uniform sequencing depth across donors, which may not hold.

Germline V gene data show CDR1 as PRHDT and CDR2 as FYEKMQ (reference sequence). This CDR3 spans 14 amino acids. V dropped 1 base and J dropped 7; count of bases not matched to a gene: 4. Worth noting for this clone: The antigen remains unidentified.

The PCR ran on 60 Vbeta and 13 Jbeta primers. Generated by immunoSEQ multiplex PCR, the TCRdb table keeps only in-frame clones and is missing some. The repertoire holds roughly 120,000 clones, 69% seen once, with approximately 5.5% in the top ten. The V gene is TRBV13, the J gene TRBJ1-5, with 7 nucleotides matching TRBD1. Sequencing was performed on PBMCs. This clonotype originated in an older woman in good health and CMV-seropositive. The CDR3 sequence: CASSLAGGGQPQHF. CDR3 sequence (DNA): TGTGCCAGCAGCTTAGCAGGGGGTGGCCAGCCCCAGCATTTT.